This TCR beta chain came from a study of blood T cell repertoires in COVID-19. Study summary: The analysed material was cDNA or gDNA that came from T cells, B-cell-depleted T cells, or PBMCs.

Source study methods: Reference gene primer amplification in the assay estimated nucleated cell counts. Assay: immunoSEQ multiplex PCR; the TCRdb copy retains only in-frame clones and omits some. From that table come the V and J calls and clone size; the DNA was used to work out D and trimming. This repertoire shows approximately 85,000 clones, 90% found once; its top ten account for more than 3.5%. V lost 7 bases and J lost 5, with 14 bases in between. Germline loops: CDR1 ENHRY, CDR2 SYGVKD. The CDR3 spans 13 residues. Source material: peripheral blood. This receptor was taken from a woman of 80 years or more with active or convalescent COVID-19. The chain carries TRBV10-3 and TRBJ1-1; D perhaps matches TRBD1 (5 bases). The CDR3 protein is CAIIGTRGTEAFF. DNA of the CDR3: TGTGCCATCATTGGGACTAGAGGAACTGAAGCTTTCTTT.